This T cell receptor beta chain is from a study of T cells in Graves' hyperthyroidism and ophthalmopathy (dated by TCRdb to between 2018 and 2021). Concerning the study at large: To identify TCR V-J signatures that set the groups apart, the researchers used a discovery cohort of more than 95 patients, made up of under 45 with Graves' ophthalmopathy and around 58 with stable Graves' hyperthyroidism. The paper reports TCR Vbeta CDR3 sequencing of 140 or so peripheral blood samples: some 44 ophthalmopathy, fewer than 85 hyperthyroidism and around 17 progressor patients. After sampling, hyperthyroidism patients received methimazole starting at 30 mg daily, and ophthalmopathy patients received high-dose intravenous methylprednisolone. The 75 to 100 discovery patients were divided at random into training and test sets in a 7:3 ratio. In addition, the study compared T-cell repertoires in thyroid tissue and in blood from six Graves' hyperthyroidism patients. Prospective prediction of ophthalmopathy was tested in an independent validation cohort of approximately 19 hyperthyroidism patients and 15 to 17 patients who later progressed to ophthalmopathy.

V is trimmed back by 4 bases and J by 6 bases, and the junction contains 6 bases that no gene match accounts for. The germline V gene specifies SGHAT as CDR1 and FQNNGV as CDR2. Including cysteine and phenylalanine, the CDR3 has 15 amino acids. The DNA shown is the 45-base CDR3, in frame from base 1. The study excluded patients with uncontrolled infections, other autoimmune diseases, pregnancy or lactation. Diagnoses relied on clinical symptoms, serum thyroxine and TRAb, thyroid ultrasound and orbital computed tomography. Total RNA was extracted with Trizol reagent, and quality was checked on an Agilent 2100 Bioanalyzer. The TCR beta CDR3 regions were amplified from RNA transcripts. The TCR CDR3 was subjected to a first round of RT-PCR using the HTBI primer set and the Qiagen OneStep RT-PCR kit. Libraries were constructed in a second round of multiplex PCR, after which size selection and purification were carried out. The libraries were sequenced on an Illumina HiSeq2000 using paired-end 100 bp reads. On the authors' methods: SOAPnuke was used to process the raw data, removing reads that contained adapters or uncalled bases, had a mean Phred below 15, or lacked an exact match to the constant primer or identifier. COPE v1.2.5 was used to merge high-quality paired reads, and clonotypes were defined as unique nucleotide sequences. MiTCR v1.1 was used to align clonotypes to the IMGT TRBV, TRBD and TRBJ reference segments. The analysis was restricted to V-J combinations with a frequency above 0.0001, which together covered just over 99% of the repertoires. The TCS score was defined as the ratio of F50 (clonal expansion) to E x V (chaos), calculated using BLOSUM62-based TCRdist between CDR3 peptides within each V-J. Welch's t-statistics and random forest reduced 450 to 600 V-J features to around 14, which were used in a naive Bayes classifier (R e1071). The similarity between thyroid and blood repertoires was quantified using the Morisita-Horn index. TCRdb trimmed the raw reads at Q25, called clones with MiXCR and kept productive beta chains. Merged by CDR3 protein, the rows form single entries marked with the most common genes and DNA. These V and J calls are TCRdb output, not the study's own analysis. Present in this sample are more than 500,000 distinct CDR3 sequences, approximately 44% of which were seen just once. The leading ten clones occupy around 20% of the sample.

Study-level results and caveats: Blood samples also contained most of the expanded thyroid clonotypes (frequency above 0.001), which suggests that blood repertoires may reflect thyroid immune responses. In cross-validation, a model built on a 13 V-J signature told ophthalmopathy apart from stable hyperthyroidism with just under 90% sensitivity and about 81% specificity, and in testing the same model reached 80%/75%. During validation, the model predicted progression to ophthalmopathy a median of about 5.9 months ahead of onset, with more than 55% sensitivity and 72.22% specificity. Sample size was not statistically predetermined, and blinding of investigators to group allocation was not performed.

This clonotype was picked up many times. Its antigen is not yet known. No per-base quality is available; no much larger clone lies one base away. This receptor was taken from an adult woman with Graves' disease, either hyperthyroidism or ophthalmopathy (not recorded which). Sequences were obtained from peripheral blood or thyroid tissue (not recorded which). The chain is encoded by TRBV11-2 joined to TRBJ2-7, and 13 bases in between align with TRBD2. The DNA is TGTGCCAGCAGCTCCGGACTAGCGGGAGAGCTCGAGCAGTACTTC. Its protein is CASSSGLAGELEQYF.